This is a list of T cell receptor beta chains from one sample in a study of beta chain features in type 1 diabetes. TCRdb's copy holds only in-frame clones and misses some; the assay was immunoSEQ multiplex PCR. The table records around 40,000 clones, under 65% of them present only once. The source material was Tregs from blood. Receptors were obtained from a young woman in good health. Both conserved end residues are part of each CDR3.

J gene,V gene,CDR3 protein
TRBJ1-4,TRBV29-1,CSVELRGGEKLFF
TRBJ2-3,TRBV28,CASSFGGRISDTQYF
TRBJ2-5,TRBV6-1,CASRVDRVETQYF
TRBJ1-2,TRBV19,CASTRTGSYGYTF
TRBJ2-7,TRBV5-5,CASSLYRGGQGTYEQYF
TRBJ1-1,TRBV6-6,CASSLQGVGTEAFF
TRBJ2-7,TRBV4-2,CASSPDREEQYF
TRBJ2-5,TRBV7-7,CASSDRGGAETQYF
TRBJ2-1,TRBV6-6,CASIANNEQFF
TRBJ1-1,TRBV5-5,CASKGTGLMNTEAFF
TRBJ2-7,TRBV19,CASSPHTAYEQYF
TRBJ2-1,TRBV15,CATSGQGRTGEQFF
TRBJ2-7,TRBV5-1,CASSSSTSGTQNSHEQYF
TRBJ2-5,TRBV27,CASSLRGLDQETQYF
TRBJ2-1,TRBV7-2,CASSALAGTLLHNEQFF
TRBJ2-5,TRBV2,CASSGDSTPGETQYF
TRBJ2-7,TRBV7-2,CASSPSSGRAYEQYF
TRBJ2-6,TRBV30,CAWSTGTGANVLTF
TRBJ2-7,TRBV7-9,CASSKAGDSYEQYF
TRBJ1-5,TRBV6-5,CASDREGNQPQHF
TRBJ1-1,TRBV30,CAWSVVQLNAEAFF
TRBJ1-4,TRBV5-7,CASSLQGFDEKLFF
TRBJ2-1,TRBV28,CASWNRREGRKNEQFF
TRBJ2-1,TRBV7-2,CASSPNSGREEFF
TRBJ2-6,TRBV5-1,CASSLTGGFGANVLTF
TRBJ1-5,TRBV19,CASTPLGTPNQPQHF
TRBJ2-2,TRBV7-2,CASRFQGGGELFF
TRBJ2-1,TRBV6-4,CASSETAGSEQFF
-,TRBV5-5,CASSSLGGSLYEQYF
TRBJ1-2,TRBV5-4,CASSPTTGSDYGYTF
TRBJ2-5,TRBV7-2,CASSRLASRGETQYF
TRBJ1-2,TRBV6-5,CASSYFRAGGGYTF
TRBJ1-2,TRBV18,CASSPPSRGRDYGYTF
TRBJ1-5,TRBV5-1,CASSLGPGQGAAGQPQHF
TRBJ2-7,TRBV25-1,CASSEPGQGSYEQYF
TRBJ1-4,TRBV27,CASSPGTGYEKLFF
TRBJ2-1,TRBV30,CAWSVWAGFSYEQFF
TRBJ2-4,TRBV28,CASSLSSGSPTRAKNIQYF
TRBJ2-6,TRBV28,CASQDGTGANVLTF
TRBJ1-3,TRBV7-8,CASSLVAGGLAGNTIYF
TRBJ1-5,TRBV30,CAWSLTGTGGNQPQHF
TRBJ2-7,TRBV29-1,CSVGLDRPHEQYF
TRBJ2-7,TRBV11-2,CASSLLAGRSYEQYF
TRBJ2-7,TRBV28,CASSPPGQGIYEQYF
TRBJ2-3,TRBV6-5,CATRRQGAQRDTQSF
TRBJ2-1,TRBV6-5,CASSYFYRPNEQFF
TRBJ1-4,TRBV29-1,CSVLGGEKLFF
TRBJ1-1,TRBV29-1,CSVEINRRNTEAFF
TRBJ2-7,TRBV5-6,CASRTGTGAYEQYF
TRBJ1-2,TRBV5-4,CASSLRTGLWGYTF
TRBJ1-1,TRBV5-1,CASSWGQGDTEAFF
TRBJ2-7,TRBV25-1,CASSSSRKRFYEQYF
TRBJ1-1,TRBV18,CASSPQAGRTEAFF